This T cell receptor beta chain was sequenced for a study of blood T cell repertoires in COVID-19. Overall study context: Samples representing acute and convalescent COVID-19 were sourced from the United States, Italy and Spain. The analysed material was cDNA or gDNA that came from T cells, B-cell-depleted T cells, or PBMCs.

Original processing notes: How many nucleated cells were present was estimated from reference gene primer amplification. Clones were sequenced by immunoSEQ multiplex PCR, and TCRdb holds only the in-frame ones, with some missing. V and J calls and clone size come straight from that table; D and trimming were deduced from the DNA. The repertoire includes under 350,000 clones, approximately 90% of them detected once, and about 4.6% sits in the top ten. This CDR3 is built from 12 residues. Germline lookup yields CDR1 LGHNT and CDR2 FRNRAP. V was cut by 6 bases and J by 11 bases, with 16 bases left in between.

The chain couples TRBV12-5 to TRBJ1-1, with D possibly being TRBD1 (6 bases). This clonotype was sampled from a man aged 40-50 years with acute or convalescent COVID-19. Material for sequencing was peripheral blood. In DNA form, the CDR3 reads TGTGCTAGTGGGCCCGACAGGTTGAACGCTTTCTTT. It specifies CASGPDRLNAFF.